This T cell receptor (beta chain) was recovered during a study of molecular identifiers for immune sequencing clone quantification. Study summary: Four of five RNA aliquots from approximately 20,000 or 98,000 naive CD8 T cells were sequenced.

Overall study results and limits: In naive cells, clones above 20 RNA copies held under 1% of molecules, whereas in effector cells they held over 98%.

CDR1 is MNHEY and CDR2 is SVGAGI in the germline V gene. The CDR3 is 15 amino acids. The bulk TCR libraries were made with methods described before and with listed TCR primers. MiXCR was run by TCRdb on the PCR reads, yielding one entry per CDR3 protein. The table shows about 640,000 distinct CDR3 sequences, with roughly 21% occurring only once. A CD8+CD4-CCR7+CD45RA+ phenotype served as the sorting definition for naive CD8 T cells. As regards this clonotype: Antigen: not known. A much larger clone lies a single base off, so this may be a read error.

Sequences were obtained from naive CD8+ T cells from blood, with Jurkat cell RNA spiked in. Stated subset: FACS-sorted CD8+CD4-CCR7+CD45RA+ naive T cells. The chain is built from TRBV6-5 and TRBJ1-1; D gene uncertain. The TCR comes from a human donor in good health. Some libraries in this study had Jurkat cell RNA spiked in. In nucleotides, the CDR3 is TGTGCCAGCAGTTACTCCGGGAGTTTACTTACTGGAGCTTTCTTT. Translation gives CASSYSGSLLTGAFF.